These 6 T cell receptor beta chains share one sample of origin, sequenced in a study of OX40 agonist ivuxolimab in advanced cancers. Produced via immunoSEQ multiplex PCR; TCRdb's table is partial and in-frame only. The sample contains 35,000 to 40,000 clones, around 80% of which appear only once. The material was CD4+ or CD8+ T cells sorted from blood, obtained in a trial of the OX40 agonist ivuxolimab. The receptors stem from an adult with an advanced solid tumor such as melanoma, head and neck, liver or kidney cancer.

This chain connects TRBV10-1 to TRBJ2-5; a weak D match, TRBD2 (5 bases). The germline CDR1 and CDR2 sequences are WNHNN and SYGVQD (reference sequence). The CDR3 extends over 15 amino acids. V was trimmed by 3 bases and J by 5 bases, leaving 16 bases between them. The CDR3 bases are TGCGCCAGCAGTGACTATCAACTAGGCCAGGAGACCCAGTACTTC. Amino acids: CASSDYQLGQETQYF.

The chain combines TRBV21-1 with TRBJ1-6; the listed D gene, TRBD1, was not tested against the DNA. TRBV21-1 is termed a pseudogene. This CDR3 is 14 amino acids long. CDR3 protein: CASREQGARSPLHF. CDR3 bases: TGTGCCAGCAGGGAACAGGGGGCGCGATCACCCCTCCACTTT.

The chain has TRBV21-1 and TRBJ1-1. TRBV21-1 is annotated as a pseudogene. The CDR3 contains 12 residues. The CDR3 DNA is TGTGCCAGCAGGTGGGATAGGCGAGAAGCTTTCTTT. Protein product: CASRWDRREAFF.

This chain uses TRBV6-6 with TRBJ2-3; D is possibly TRBD1 (6 bases). The CDR3 is 13 amino acids. The V end was cut by 8 bases, the J end by 3 bases, with 12 bases between. Germline CDR1 and CDR2: MNHNY and SVGAGI (reference sequence). Here the CDR3 DNA reads TGTGCCAGCTCGAGGGGGTGGACAGATACGCAGTATTTT. Protein: CASSRGWTDTQYF.

This rearrangement joins TRBV11-2 to TRBJ1-2; D is possibly TRBD1 (6 bases). The germline V gene has CDR1 SGHAT and CDR2 FQNNGV. The CDR3 spans 14 residues. V was pared by 4 bases and J by 4 bases, with 13 bases between. CDR3 DNA sequence: TGTGCCAGCAGCTGGACAGATCGGGGCTATGGCTACACCTTC. This sequence encodes CASSWTDRGYGYTF.

The chain joins TRBV2 to TRBJ2-2, with 10 bases aligning to TRBD1. Germline V CDR1 and CDR2: SNHLY, FYNNEI. The trim removed 7 bases at V and 2 bases at J, leaving 10 bases unmatched. This CDR3 contains 17 residues. CDR3 protein: CASKLGGQGRNTGELFF. The CDR3 DNA is TGTGCCAGCAAACTAGGGGGACAGGGGCGAAACACCGGGGAGCTGTTTTTT.